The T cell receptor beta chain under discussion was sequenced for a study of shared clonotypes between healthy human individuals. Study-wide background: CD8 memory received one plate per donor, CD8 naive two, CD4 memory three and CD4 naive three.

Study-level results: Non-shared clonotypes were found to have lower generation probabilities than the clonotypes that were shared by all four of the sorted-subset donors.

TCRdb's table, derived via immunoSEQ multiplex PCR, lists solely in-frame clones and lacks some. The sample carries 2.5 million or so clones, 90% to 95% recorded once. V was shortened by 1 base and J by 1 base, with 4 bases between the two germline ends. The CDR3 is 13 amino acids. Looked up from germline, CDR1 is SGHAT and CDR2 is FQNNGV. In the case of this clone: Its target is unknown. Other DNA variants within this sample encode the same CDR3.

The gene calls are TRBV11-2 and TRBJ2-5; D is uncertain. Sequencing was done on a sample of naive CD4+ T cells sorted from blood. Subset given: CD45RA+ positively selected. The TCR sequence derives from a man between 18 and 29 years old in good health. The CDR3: CASSLGSQETQYF. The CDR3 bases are TGTGCCAGCAGCTTAGGCTCCCAAGAGACCCAGTACTTC.